The 2 T cell receptor beta chains given below trace back to one sample, sequenced in a study of shared clonotypes between healthy human individuals. Libraries were prepared by immunoSEQ multiplex PCR; TCRdb keeps only in-frame clonotypes and omits some of them. The sample holds 1.4 million to 1.5 million clones, around 97% seen once. Sequenced input: naive CD4+ T cells sorted from blood. The subset is: CD45RA+ positively selected. Source of these receptors: a man aged 25 to 40 in good health.

The rearrangement uses TRBV7-3 and TRBJ2-1, with 7 bases aligning to TRBD2. The V gene end was trimmed by 2 bases and the J gene end by 4 bases; junction bases not matched to a gene: 5. The germline V gene has CDR1 SGHTA and CDR2 FQGTGA. The CDR3 length is 15 residues. CDR3 coding DNA: TGTGCCAGCAGCTTAGACGGGGGGACTTACAATGAGCAGTTCTTC. As protein: CASSLDGGTYNEQFF.

The chain has TRBV6-5 and TRBJ1-4, with D hard to call. CDR1 is MNHEY and CDR2 is SVGAGI in the germline V gene. This CDR3 region has 14 residues. The V and J ends lost 0 bases and 7 bases respectively, with 9 bases between them. CDR3 coding DNA: TGTGCCAGCAGTTACTCTAGTATTTCTGAAAAACTGTTTTTT. Its protein is CASSYSSISEKLFF.